A single sample gave rise to the 28 T cell receptor beta chains below, sequenced in a study of T cell changes during pregnancy in multiple sclerosis. The assay was immunoSEQ multiplex PCR, and TCRdb's table has in-frame clones only and misses some. Altogether 40,000 to 55,000 clones are present, 75% to 95% being singletons, with the ten largest covering 0.7%. The sequencing used CD4+ T cells from peripheral blood mononuclear cells, collected before pregnancy. The source is a female donor with multiple sclerosis, enrolled in a pregnancy study.

There are a few counts of this clone. The chain uses TRBV5-1 and TRBJ1-1; the D gene is possibly TRBD1 (5 bases). V gave up 3 bases and J gave up 6 bases, with 18 bases separating them. This CDR3 has 15 residues. Germline CDR1 SGHRS, CDR2 YFSETQ. Here the CDR3 DNA reads TGCGCCAGCAGCTACCGCATAGACAGAAACGCTGAAGCTTTCTTT. This translates into CASSYRIDRNAEAFF.

This clone occurred a few times. The chain employs TRBV6-6 and TRBJ2-1, with D possibly being TRBD1 (6 bases). Germline V gives CDR1 MNHNY, CDR2 SVGAGI (reference sequence). The V and J ends lost 5 bases and 4 bases respectively, with 18 bases between them. The CDR3 loop spans 16 amino acids. The CDR3 loop is CASSTGIGQSYNEQFF. In DNA, the CDR3 is TGTGCCAGCAGTACGGGGATCGGACAGAGTTACAATGAGCAGTTCTTC.

The rearrangement links TRBV5-4 to TRBJ2-2, with 7 positions matching TRBD2. The CDR3 is made up of 18 amino acids. CDR1 is SGHNT, CDR2 YYREEE, per germline (reference sequence). J was trimmed by 5 bases and V by 0 bases; bases with no gene match: 13. CDR3 in DNA: TGTGCCAGCAGCTTGGGCGGGAGCCCTTTAATTAGGACCGGGGAGCTGTTTTTT. It codes for CASSLGGSPLIRTGELFF.

V is TRBV6-6 and J is TRBJ1-5, with 9 positions matching TRBD1. The trim removed 5 bases at V and 2 bases at J, leaving 7 bases unmatched. Germline assignment: CDR1 MNHNY and CDR2 SVGAGI (reference sequence). This CDR3 is built from 16 residues. CDR3 sequence reads: CASSLGTGTGNQPQHF. DNA of the CDR3: TGTGCCAGCAGTCTCGGGACAGGGACGGGCAATCAGCCCCAGCATTTT.

CDR3 DNA sequence: TGTGCCAGCAGCCGGGACAGAGGCAATCAGCCCCAGCATTTT. This translates into CASSRDRGNQPQHF. V gene TRBV28 combines with J gene TRBJ1-5, with 7 positions matching TRBD1. The CDR3 runs 14 residues. The germline V gene encodes CDR1 MDHEN and CDR2 SYDVKM. The ends lost 6 bases at V and 2 bases at J; junction bases unmatched: 4.

The chain has TRBV7-2 and TRBJ2-1, with 15 bases lining up with TRBD2. Germline-derived CDR1 and CDR2 are SGHTA and FQGNSA. The CDR3 loop spans 14 amino acids. Trimming took 3 bases from V and 13 from J; bases not matched to a gene: 4. The CDR3 DNA reads as TGTGCCAGCAGCTTCAGGACTAGCGGGAGGGAACAGTTCTTC. As protein: CASSFRTSGREQFF.

The V call is TRBV29-1, the J call TRBJ2-2; D unresolved. CDR1 and CDR2 from the germline V gene are SQVTM and ANQGSEA. V lost 4 bases, J lost 4 bases, and 10 bases lay in between. The CDR3 runs to 13 residues. The CDR3: CSVVTLFTGELFF. DNA of the CDR3: TGCAGCGTTGTAACTCTCTTCACCGGGGAGCTGTTTTTT.

This clone appeared a few times. This chain links TRBV5-1 with TRBJ2-6; D gene ambiguous. The germline V gene encodes CDR1 SGHRS and CDR2 YFSETQ. CDR3 length: 16 residues. Trimming shortened V by 5 bases and J by 0 bases, and 12 bases separated the two germline ends. The CDR3 loop is CASSLSSGSGANVLTF. In nucleotides, the CDR3 is TGCGCCAGCAGTCTCTCCTCGGGCTCTGGGGCCAACGTCCTGACTTTC.

The J gene is TRBJ1-1, the V gene TRBV5-1, with D uncertain. The V gene lost 5 bases and the J gene lost 1 base, with 6 bases spanning the gap. The CDR3 length is 12 residues. Per the germline V gene, CDR1 is SGHRS and CDR2 is YFSETQ. The CDR3 region has the DNA TGCGCCAGCAGGAAAGCGAACACTGAAGCTTTCTTT. It is translated as CASRKANTEAFF. Full variable domain (rest looked up from reference TRBV5-1 and TRBJ1-1): KAGVTQTPRYLIKTRGQQVTLSCSPISGHRSVSWYQQTPGQGLQFLFEYFSETQRNKGNFPGRFSGRQFSNSRSEMNVSTLELGDSALYLCASRKANTEAFFGQGTRLTVV.

This chain joins TRBV29-1 and TRBJ2-3, with 9 bases aligning to TRBD1. This CDR3 has 13 residues. Losses at the gene ends were 7 bases for V and 5 bases for J; bases not matched to a gene: 7. Per the germline V gene, CDR1 is SQVTM and CDR2 is ANQGSEA. CDR3 in amino acids: CSARTGAQDTQYF. CDR3 coding DNA: TGCAGCGCGAGGACAGGGGCTCAAGATACGCAGTATTTT.

CDR3: CASSLPGQGSGYEQYF. The DNA of the CDR3 is TGTGCCAGCAGCCTGCCAGGACAGGGGAGCGGCTACGAGCAGTACTTC. The chain uses TRBV14 and TRBJ2-7; TRBD1 matches 9 bases. The germline V gene has CDR1 SGHDN and CDR2 FVKESK. The junction had 10 bases not matched to a gene; V was cut back by 4 bases and J by 3 bases. The CDR3 is 16 amino acids. The variable domain in full, completed from reference TRBV14 and TRBJ2-7, reads EAGVTQFPSHSVIEKGQTVTLRCDPISGHDNLYWYRRVMGKEIKFLLHFVKESKQDESGMPNNRFLAERTGGTYSTLKVQPAELEDSGVYFCASSLPGQGSGYEQYFGPGTRLTVT.

V is TRBV11-2 and J is TRBJ2-3; 7 nucleotides match TRBD2. The trim removed 5 bases at V and 1 base at J, leaving 6 bases unmatched. CDR1 and CDR2 from the germline V gene are SGHAT and FQNNGV. The CDR3 length is 15 residues. The CDR3 DNA is TGTGCCAGCAGCCAGCGGGGAGGGGGCACAGATACGCAGTATTTT. Its protein is CASSQRGGGTDTQYF.

There are a few counts of this clone. The chain carries TRBV7-2 and TRBJ1-2, with 11 bases matching TRBD1. Germline loops: CDR1 SGHTA, CDR2 FQGNSA. Trimming cost V 10 bases and J 4 bases; bases outside gene matches: 8. This CDR3 contains 14 residues. The CDR3, as DNA: TGTGCCACCCGGGGGGGACAGGGGGTCTATGGCTACACCTTC. The encoded protein is CATRGGQGVYGYTF.

V is TRBV11-2 and J is TRBJ2-7, with TRBD1 matching over 7 bases. J lost 3 bases, V lost 7 bases, and 3 bases had no gene match. The CDR3 length is 12 residues. Germline V gene sequence: CDR1 SGHAT, CDR2 FQNNGV. DNA of the CDR3: TGTGCCAGCAACAACAGGGGCTACGAGCAGTACTTC. Translated: CASNNRGYEQYF. Drawing the rest from reference TRBV11-2 and TRBJ2-7, the complete variable domain is EAGVAQSPRYKIIEKRQSVAFWCNPISGHATLYWYQQILGQGPKLLIQFQNNGVVDDSQLPKDRFSAERLKGVDSTLKIQPAKLEDSAVYLCASNNRGYEQYFGPGTRLTVT.

This chain links TRBV6-1 with TRBJ1-2; no definite D call. In germline, CDR1 is MNHNS, CDR2 SASEGT. The CDR3 loop spans 13 amino acids. V lost 1 base and J lost 8, with 11 bases in between. The CDR3 protein is CASSEGAGGGYTF. The CDR3 DNA follows: TGTGCCAGCAGTGAAGGGGCAGGTGGCGGCTACACCTTC.

This clone was observed a single time. V usage is TRBV4-2 and J usage is TRBJ1-6; possible D gene TRBD1, 5 bases. V dropped 0 bases and J dropped 4 bases, with 13 bases sitting between them. The germline V gene has CDR1 LGHNA and CDR2 YNFKEQ. The CDR3 has 17 amino acids. The CDR3 protein is CASSQERTSSYNSPLHF. CDR3 coding DNA: TGTGCCAGCAGCCAAGAACGGACATCATCATATAATTCACCCCTCCACTTT.

The V and J genes are TRBV6-6 and TRBJ2-1, with D possibly matching TRBD2 (6 bases). V lost 6 bases and J lost 12, with 15 bases in between. CDR1 and CDR2 (germline): MNHNY, SVGAGI (reference sequence). The CDR3 spans 12 residues. The CDR3 coding sequence is TGTGCCAGCAGGAAGGACTATCCGAGGCAGTTCTTC. Protein sequence: CASRKDYPRQFF.

This clone occurred once. The rearrangement links TRBV7-3 to TRBJ2-1; 11 bases align to TRBD1. Unmatched junction bases numbered 7, after V lost 5 bases and J lost 7 bases. Germline-derived CDR1 and CDR2 are SGHTA and FQGTGA. The CDR3 is made up of 15 amino acids. CDR3 bases: TGTGCCAGCAGCGCCGGGACAGGGGGAAGGAATGAGCAGTTCTTC. It yields the protein CASSAGTGGRNEQFF. Based on the CDR3 plus reference TRBV7-3 and TRBJ2-1, the full variable domain is GAGVSQTPSNKVTEKGKYVELRCDPISGHTALYWYRQSLGQGPEFLIYFQGTGAADDSGLPNDRFFAVRPEGSVSTLKIQRTERGDSAVYLCASSAGTGGRNEQFFGPGTRLTVL.

V and J are TRBV19 and TRBJ1-5, with D possibly being TRBD1 (5 bases). The CDR3 is made up of 13 amino acids. Deletions cut 5 bases from V and 4 bases from J, with 9 bases between. The germline gives CDR1 LNHDA, CDR2 SQIVND (reference sequence). CDR3 coding DNA: TGTGCCAGTAGTCCAGACAGAAATCAGCCCCAGCATTTT. It translates to CASSPDRNQPQHF.

The chain employs TRBV19 and TRBJ2-5; 8 nucleotides align to TRBD1. V trimming: 3 bases; J trimming: 2 bases; junction bases outside the gene matches: 8. The CDR3 spans 16 residues. Germline CDR1 LNHDA, CDR2 SQIVND (reference sequence). The CDR3 DNA sequence: TGTGCCAGTAGTATCGGACCTCGGGACAGGCAAGAGACCCAGTACTTC. Its translation is CASSIGPRDRQETQYF.

J is TRBJ1-1 and V is TRBV5-1, with 11 bases lining up with TRBD1. This CDR3 has 20 amino acids. J lost 0 bases, V lost 1 base, and 14 bases had no gene match. The germline V gene has CDR1 SGHRS and CDR2 YFSETQ. In nucleotides, the CDR3 is TGCGCCAGCAGCTTGCGGACAGGGGGCGTTGGTGGTGGGATGAACACTGAAGCTTTCTTT. Amino acids: CASSLRTGGVGGGMNTEAFF.

In this sample, this clone turned up once. The CDR3 reads CASSLRSFYTEAFF. CDR3 sequence (DNA): TGTGCCAGCAGTTTAAGGAGTTTTTACACTGAAGCTTTCTTT. This rearrangement joins TRBV27 to TRBJ1-1, with no clear D. Germline V gene lookup returns CDR1 MNHEY and CDR2 SMNVEV (reference sequence). The CDR3 has 14 amino acids. The V gene lost 2 bases and the J gene lost 3 bases, with 10 bases spanning the gap.

V is TRBV10-3 and J is TRBJ2-3; D ambiguous. The CDR3 runs 14 residues. V dropped 4 bases and J dropped 3 bases, with 11 bases sitting between them. Germline CDR1 ENHRY, CDR2 SYGVKD. The CDR3 is CAISAGGGTDTQYF. CDR3 nucleotides: TGTGCCATCAGTGCGGGTGGCGGTACAGATACGCAGTATTTT.

This chain connects TRBV9 to TRBJ2-7; TRBD2 aligns across 7 bases. Germline V gives CDR1 SGDLS, CDR2 YYNGEE. Losses at the gene ends were 2 bases for V and 7 bases for J; bases not matched to a gene: 9. The CDR3 runs 14 residues. CDR3 DNA: TGTGCCAGCAGCGTTGGACTAGTCTCGGGAGAGCAGTACTTC. It yields the protein CASSVGLVSGEQYF.

The CDR3 sequence is CASSFRTGDTQYF. In DNA form, the CDR3 reads TGTGCCAGCAGCTTCAGGACGGGGGATACGCAGTATTTT. The chain uses TRBV11-3 and TRBJ2-3; a weak D match, TRBD2 (5 bases). This CDR3 is built from 13 residues. Trimming shortened V by 3 bases and J by 6 bases, and 10 bases separated the two germline ends. Germline V gives CDR1 SGHNT, CDR2 YENEEA. The variable domain in full, completed from reference TRBV11-3 and TRBJ2-3, reads EAGVVQSPRYKIIEKKQPVAFWCNPISGHNTLYWYLQNLGQGPELLIRYENEEAVDDSQLPKDRFSAERLKGVDSTLKIQPAELGDSAVYLCASSFRTGDTQYFGPGTRLTVL.

The chain links TRBV10-3 to TRBJ2-7, with TRBD1 matching over 10 bases. CDR1 and CDR2 from the germline V gene are ENHRY and SYGVKD. The CDR3 totals 13 residues. The V gene end was trimmed by 11 bases and the J gene end by 2 bases; junction bases not matched to a gene: 6. As DNA, the CDR3 is TGTGCCCTTCGAGGACAGGGGGCCTACGAGCAGTACTTC. Amino acids: CALRGQGAYEQYF.

The CDR3 coding sequence is TGCGCCAGCAGTGATGCAGGGGGCAATCAGCCCCAGCATTTT. Protein product: CASSDAGGNQPQHF. The chain links TRBV10-2 to TRBJ1-5; perhaps TRBD1 as D (6 bases). The CDR3 consists of 14 residues. Trimming cost V 3 bases and J 2 bases, with 8 bases left between them. Germline loops: CDR1 WSHSY, CDR2 SAAADI.

The V and J genes are TRBV29-1 and TRBJ2-1; perhaps TRBD2 as D (6 bases). CDR1 SQVTM and CDR2 ANQGSEA come from the germline V gene. The CDR3 contains 14 residues. The V end lost 4 bases, the J end lost 2 bases, and 12 bases lay between the germline ends. DNA of the CDR3: TGCAGCGTTGGGGAGGACGGACCCTACAATGAGCAGTTCTTC. It encodes CSVGEDGPYNEQFF.